Reported below is one TCR beta chain. These data belong to a study of sequential checkpoint blockade in melanoma. Overall study context: Randomization was 1:1 between first-line nivolumab→ipilimumab and ipilimumab→nivolumab. Maintenance nivolumab came after either treatment sequence.

Assay: immunoSEQ multiplex PCR; the TCRdb copy retains only in-frame clones and omits some. The sample lists about 24,000 clones; more than 75% were seen once. The CDR3 runs to 14 residues. Germline V CDR1 and CDR2: LGHNT, FRNRAP. The V gene end was trimmed by 7 bases and the J gene end by 9 bases; junction bases not matched to a gene: 9. Treatment described: randomized to nivolumab then ipilimumab (arm A) or the reverse (arm B). Live CD3+CD8+ CD19− CD56− cells were sorted from PBMCs. The chain uses TRBV12-5 and TRBJ2-1, with TRBD1 matching 10 bases. The TCR originated in a human donor with melanoma. Material: CD8+ T cells sorted from blood (inferred from file names), obtained from a patient given nivolumab and ipilimumab in sequence. CDR3 sequence (DNA): TGTGCTAGTGCCCCGGGACAGGGGAAAGGTGAGCAGTTCTTC. It codes for CASAPGQGKGEQFF.